This T cell receptor (beta chain) was documented in a study of beta chain features in type 1 diabetes. All of the isolated RNA was reverse transcribed, so expressed TCRB transcripts were sequenced. Produced via immunoSEQ multiplex PCR; TCRdb's table is partial and in-frame only. The sample has around 250,000 clones, 13% to 15% seen once. Whole-study findings and limits: Across patients, naive, central memory and Treg TCRB repertoires exhibited apparently greater similarity than was observed across healthy donors.

Trimming removed 7 bases at V and 2 bases at J, with 19 bases between. The length of the CDR3 is 16 residues. Germline CDR1 SGHVS, CDR2 FQNEAQ. This clone has more than one count but fewer than ten. What it binds is not known. This clonotype was sampled from a woman aged 40 to 50 in good health. The sequencing sample was made of naive CD4+ T cells from blood. The gene calls are TRBV7-8 and TRBJ2-3; maybe TRBD2 (6 bases). The CDR3 DNA is TGTGCCAGCACCGCGGGACCGCTCCTAAACACAGATACGCAGTATTTT. Amino acid sequence: CASTAGPLLNTDTQYF.